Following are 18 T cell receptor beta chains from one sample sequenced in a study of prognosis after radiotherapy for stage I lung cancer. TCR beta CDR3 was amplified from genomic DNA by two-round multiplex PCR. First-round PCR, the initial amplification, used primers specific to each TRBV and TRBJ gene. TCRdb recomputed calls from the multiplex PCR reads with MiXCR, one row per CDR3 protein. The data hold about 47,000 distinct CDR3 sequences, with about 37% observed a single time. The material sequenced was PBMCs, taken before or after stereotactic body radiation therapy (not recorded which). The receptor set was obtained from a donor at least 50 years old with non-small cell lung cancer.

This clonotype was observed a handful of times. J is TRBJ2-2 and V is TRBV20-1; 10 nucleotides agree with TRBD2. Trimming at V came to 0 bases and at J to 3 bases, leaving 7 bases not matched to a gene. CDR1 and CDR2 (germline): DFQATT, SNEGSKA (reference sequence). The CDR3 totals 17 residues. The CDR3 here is CSARDQSGRADTGELFF. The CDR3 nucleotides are TGCAGTGCTAGAGATCAAAGCGGGAGGGCCGACACCGGGGAGCTGTTTTTT.

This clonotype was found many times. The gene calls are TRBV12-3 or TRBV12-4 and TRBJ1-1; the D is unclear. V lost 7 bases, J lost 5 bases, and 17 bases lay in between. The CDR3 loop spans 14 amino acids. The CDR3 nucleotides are TGTGCCAGCACGGTGCGCCCACGATGGACTGAAGCTTTCTTT. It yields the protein CASTVRPRWTEAFF.

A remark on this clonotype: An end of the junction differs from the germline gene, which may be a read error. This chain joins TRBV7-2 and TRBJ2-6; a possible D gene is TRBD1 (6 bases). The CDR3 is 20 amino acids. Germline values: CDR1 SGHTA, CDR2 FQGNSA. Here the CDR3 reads CANSPQGRGEGFSGANVLTF. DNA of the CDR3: TGTGCCAACAGCCCCCAAGGCAGGGGAGAGGGATTCTCTGGGGCCAACGTCCTGACTTTC.

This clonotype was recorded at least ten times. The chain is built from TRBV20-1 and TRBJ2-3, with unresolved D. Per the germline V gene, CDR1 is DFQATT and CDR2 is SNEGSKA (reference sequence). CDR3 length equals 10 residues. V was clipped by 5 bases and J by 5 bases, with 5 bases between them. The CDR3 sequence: CSAGKDTQYF. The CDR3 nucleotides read TGCAGTGCTGGCAAAGATACGCAGTATTTT.

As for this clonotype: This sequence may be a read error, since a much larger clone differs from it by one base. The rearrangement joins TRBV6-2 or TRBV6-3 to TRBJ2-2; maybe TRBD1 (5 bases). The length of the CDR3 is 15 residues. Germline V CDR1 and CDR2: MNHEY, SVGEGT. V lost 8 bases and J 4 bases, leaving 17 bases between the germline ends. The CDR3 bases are TGTGCCAGCGAAGCCCAGGGCCCCGTCACCGGGGAGCTGTTTTTT. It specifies CASEAQGPVTGELFF.

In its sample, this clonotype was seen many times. The CDR3 sequence is CASSQDYLGDYEQYF. CDR3 bases: TGTGCCAGCAGCCAAGATTATCTGGGAGACTACGAGCAGTACTTC. The rearrangement links TRBV4-2 to TRBJ2-7; D might be TRBD2 (5 bases). V was pared by 0 bases and J by 3 bases, with 12 bases between. CDR3 length: 15 amino acids. Germline assignment: CDR1 LGHNA and CDR2 YNFKEQ.

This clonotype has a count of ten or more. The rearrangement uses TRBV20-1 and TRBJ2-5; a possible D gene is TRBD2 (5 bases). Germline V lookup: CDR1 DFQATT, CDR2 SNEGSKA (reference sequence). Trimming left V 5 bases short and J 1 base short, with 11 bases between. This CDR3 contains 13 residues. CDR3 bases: TGCAGTGCTCGGAAGGACTTCCAAGAGACCCAGTACTTC. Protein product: CSARKDFQETQYF.

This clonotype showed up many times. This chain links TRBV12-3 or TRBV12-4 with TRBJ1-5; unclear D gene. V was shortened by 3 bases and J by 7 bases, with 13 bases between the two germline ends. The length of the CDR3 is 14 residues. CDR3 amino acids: CASSFRDGGQPQHF. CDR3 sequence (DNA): TGTGCCAGCAGTTTTCGGGATGGAGGCCAGCCCCAGCATTTT.

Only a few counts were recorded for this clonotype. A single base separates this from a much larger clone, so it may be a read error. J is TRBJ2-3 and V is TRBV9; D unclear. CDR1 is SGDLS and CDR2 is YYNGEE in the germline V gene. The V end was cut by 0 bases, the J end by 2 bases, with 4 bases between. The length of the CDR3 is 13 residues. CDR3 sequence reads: CASSVATTDTQYF. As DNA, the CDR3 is TGTGCCAGCAGCGTAGCTACCACAGATACGCAGTATTTT.

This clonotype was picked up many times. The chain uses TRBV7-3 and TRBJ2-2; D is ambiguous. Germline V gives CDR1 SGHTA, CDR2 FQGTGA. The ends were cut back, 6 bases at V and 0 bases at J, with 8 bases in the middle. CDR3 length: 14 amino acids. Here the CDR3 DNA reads TGTGCCAGCAGGGAATTCGCGAACACCGGGGAGCTGTTTTTT. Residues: CASREFANTGELFF.

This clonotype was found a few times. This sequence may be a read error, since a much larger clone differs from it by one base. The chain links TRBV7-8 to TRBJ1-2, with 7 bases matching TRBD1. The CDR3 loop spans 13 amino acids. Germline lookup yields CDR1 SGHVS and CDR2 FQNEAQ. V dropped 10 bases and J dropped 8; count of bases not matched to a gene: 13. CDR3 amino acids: CATRRQGVRGYTF. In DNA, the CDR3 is TGTGCCACCCGGAGACAGGGCGTGAGAGGCTACACCTTC.

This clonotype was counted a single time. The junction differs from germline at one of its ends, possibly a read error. CDR3 in amino acids: CTSSQDWRVVRQYF. Written as DNA, the CDR3 is TGCACCAGCAGCCAAGATTGGAGGGTCGTACGGCAGTACTTC. The gene calls are TRBV4-3 and TRBJ2-7; perhaps TRBD2 as D (6 bases). CDR1 is LGHNA and CDR2 is YSLEER in the germline V gene. This CDR3 is built from 14 residues.

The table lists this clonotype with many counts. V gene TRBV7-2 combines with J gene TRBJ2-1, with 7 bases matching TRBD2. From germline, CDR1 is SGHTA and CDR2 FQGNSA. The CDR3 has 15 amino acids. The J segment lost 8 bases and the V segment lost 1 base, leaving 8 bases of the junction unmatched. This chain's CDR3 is CASSLGGGPWDEQFF. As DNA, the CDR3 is TGTGCCAGCAGCTTAGGGGGAGGGCCGTGGGATGAGCAGTTCTTC.

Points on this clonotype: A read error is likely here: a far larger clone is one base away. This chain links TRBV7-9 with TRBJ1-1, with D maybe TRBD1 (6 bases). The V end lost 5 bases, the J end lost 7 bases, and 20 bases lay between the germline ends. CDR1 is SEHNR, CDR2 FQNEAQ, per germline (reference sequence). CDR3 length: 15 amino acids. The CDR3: CASSQHRELGNEAFF. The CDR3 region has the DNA TGTGCCAGCAGCCAACACAGGGAATTAGGCAATGAAGCTTTCTTT.

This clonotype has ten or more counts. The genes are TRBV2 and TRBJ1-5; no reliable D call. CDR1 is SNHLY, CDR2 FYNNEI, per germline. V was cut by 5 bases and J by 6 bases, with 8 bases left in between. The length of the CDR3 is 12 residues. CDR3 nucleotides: TGTGCCAGCAGTCGAAATTCTCAGCCCCAGCATTTT. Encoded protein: CASSRNSQPQHF.

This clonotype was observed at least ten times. The CDR3 DNA sequence: TGTGCCAGCAGCCCCCTTTGGACTGGGGAGCAGTACTTC. It is translated as CASSPLWTGEQYF. The J gene is TRBJ2-7, the V gene TRBV12-3 or TRBV12-4; D may be TRBD2 (5 bases). The CDR3 extends over 13 amino acids. Trimming pared 6 bases from V and 7 bases from J, leaving 16 bases between.

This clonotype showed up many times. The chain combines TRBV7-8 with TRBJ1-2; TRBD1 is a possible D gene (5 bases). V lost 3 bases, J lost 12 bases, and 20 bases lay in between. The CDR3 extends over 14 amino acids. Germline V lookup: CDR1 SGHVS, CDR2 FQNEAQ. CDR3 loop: CASSFQGGGMVDTF. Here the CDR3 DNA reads TGTGCCAGCAGCTTTCAGGGAGGTGGTATGGTGGACACCTTC.

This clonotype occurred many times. The CDR3 nucleotides are TGTGCCAGCAGTTTCCGGCTTAGCACAGATACGCAGTATTTT. Translation gives CASSFRLSTDTQYF. The chain links TRBV27 to TRBJ2-3; no clear D. Germline V gene lookup returns CDR1 MNHEY and CDR2 SMNVEV (reference sequence). V was trimmed by 3 bases and J by 0 bases, leaving 7 bases between them. The CDR3 covers 14 residues.